This T cell receptor beta chain originates from a study of T cell repertoires in cytomegalovirus infection. Study summary: Through public TCR beta signatures, both CMV infection and matching HLA type were indicated.

Findings of the study overall: Pooled public TCR beta family frequency picked out CMV carriers with the relevant HLA. CMV-specific TCR beta clonotypes restricted by HLA-C dominated the ex vivo response.

This clonotype showed up many times. Its antigen is unknown. TCRdb redid the calling of the reads with MiXCR, one entry per CDR3 protein. Among almost 300,000 distinct CDR3 sequences listed, approximately 10% were seen once. The sequenced material came from PBMCs. The sequence was collected from a human donor in good health (CMV status not recorded). Some clones in this sample may be carry-over from other donors' samples.

The CDR3 bases are TGTGCCATCAGCGACTATCCCGGGACAGATGGCTACACCTTC. This codes for CAISDYPGTDGYTF. The rearrangement links TRBV10-3 to TRBJ1-2; TRBD1 matches 7 bases. The germline gives CDR1 ENHRY, CDR2 SYGVKD. This CDR3 is 14 amino acids long. The V and J ends lost 6 bases and 6 bases, in that order; junction bases with no gene match: 10.